This T cell receptor beta chain was found in a study of patients and donors after allogeneic stem cell transplantation. This clonotype was counted a few times. CDR1 SGHTA and CDR2 FQGNSA come from the germline V gene. The germline V and J ends were trimmed by 3 bases and 3 bases, with 11 bases remaining between them. The CDR3 sequence is 14 residues long. TCRdb fed the RT-PCR reads into MiXCR, producing one record per CDR3 protein. The sample shows about a million distinct CDR3 sequences, roughly 18% of them seen only once. Sequenced: blood, either unsorted or a sorted T cell fraction (not recorded which). The sequence was obtained from a human donor who was either an allogeneic HSCT recipient or a stem cell or donor lymphocyte infusion donor (not recorded which). It is not recorded whose cells these are; they may come from a transplant donor. This sequence joins TRBV7-2 and TRBJ1-2; unclear D gene. CDR3 coding DNA: TGTGCCAGCAGCTTGCTACTGGATGACTATGGCTACACCTTC. Residues: CASSLLLDDYGYTF.